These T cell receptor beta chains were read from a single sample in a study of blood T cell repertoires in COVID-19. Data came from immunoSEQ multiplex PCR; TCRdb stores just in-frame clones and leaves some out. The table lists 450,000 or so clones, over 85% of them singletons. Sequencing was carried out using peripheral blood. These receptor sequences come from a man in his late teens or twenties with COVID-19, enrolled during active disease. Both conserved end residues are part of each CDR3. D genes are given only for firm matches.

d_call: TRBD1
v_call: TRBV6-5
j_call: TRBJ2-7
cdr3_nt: TGTGCCAGCAGTTACCGAGGACAGGGGGCTGGCGAGCAGTACTTC
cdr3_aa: CASSYRGQGAGEQYF

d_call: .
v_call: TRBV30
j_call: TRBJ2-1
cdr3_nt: TGTGCCTGTCCAACACTAGATGAGCAGTTCTTC
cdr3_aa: CACPTLDEQFF

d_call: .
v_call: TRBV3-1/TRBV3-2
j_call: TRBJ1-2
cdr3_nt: TGTGCCAGCAGCCAAGGACAGCCCCGGGGCTACACCTTC
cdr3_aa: CASSQGQPRGYTF

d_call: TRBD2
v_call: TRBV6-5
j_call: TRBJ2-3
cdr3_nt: TGTGCCAGCAGTTACTCTCGGACTAGCACCACAGATACGCAGTATTTT
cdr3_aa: CASSYSRTSTTDTQYF

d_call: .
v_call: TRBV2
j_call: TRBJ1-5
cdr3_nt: TGTGCCAGCAGTGGGCGGGCGGGCCTCGGGCAGCCCCAGCATTTT
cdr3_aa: CASSGRAGLGQPQHF

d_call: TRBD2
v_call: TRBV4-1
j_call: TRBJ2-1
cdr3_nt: TGCGCCAGCAGCCAAGAGGAGGGGGTATCGCGGGAGGCGTACAATGAGCAGTTCTTC
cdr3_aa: CASSQEEGVSREAYNEQFF

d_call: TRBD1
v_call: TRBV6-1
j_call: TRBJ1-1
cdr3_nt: TGTGCCAGCAGTGAAATGGGACAGGCTATATTTGGGGACGCTGAAGCTTTCTTT
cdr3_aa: CASSEMGQAIFGDAEAFF

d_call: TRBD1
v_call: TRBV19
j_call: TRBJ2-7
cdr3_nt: TGTGCCAGTAGTACCCGGGACAGGGGTTCCGAGCAGTACTTC
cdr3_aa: CASSTRDRGSEQYF

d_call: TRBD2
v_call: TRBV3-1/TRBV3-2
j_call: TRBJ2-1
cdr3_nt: TGTGCCAGCAGCTTCTCCGGGGGGGGATACAATGAGCAGTTCTTC
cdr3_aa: CASSFSGGGYNEQFF

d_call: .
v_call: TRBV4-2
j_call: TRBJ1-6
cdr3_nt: TGTGCCAGCAGCCAAGAAGGAGGCCGTCAACCGGGTTCACCCCTCCACTTT
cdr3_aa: CASSQEGGRQPGSPLHF